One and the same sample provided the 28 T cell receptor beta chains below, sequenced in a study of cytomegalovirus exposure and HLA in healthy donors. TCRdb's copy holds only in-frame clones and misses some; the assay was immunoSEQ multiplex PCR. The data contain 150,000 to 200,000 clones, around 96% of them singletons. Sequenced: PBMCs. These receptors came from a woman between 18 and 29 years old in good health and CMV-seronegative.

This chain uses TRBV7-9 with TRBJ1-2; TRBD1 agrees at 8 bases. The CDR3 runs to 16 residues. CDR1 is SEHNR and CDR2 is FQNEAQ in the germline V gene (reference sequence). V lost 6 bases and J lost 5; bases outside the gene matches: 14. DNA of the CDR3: TGTGCCAGCAGACCCGACAGGGGCCTCAGAGGGTATGGCTACACCTTC. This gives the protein CASRPDRGLRGYGYTF.

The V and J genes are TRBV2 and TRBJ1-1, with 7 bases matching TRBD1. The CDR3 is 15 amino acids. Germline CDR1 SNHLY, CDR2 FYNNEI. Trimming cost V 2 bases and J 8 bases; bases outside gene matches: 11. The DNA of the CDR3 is TGTGCCAGCAGTGAACAGGACAGGCCCCTCCGAGAAGCTTTCTTT. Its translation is CASSEQDRPLREAFF.

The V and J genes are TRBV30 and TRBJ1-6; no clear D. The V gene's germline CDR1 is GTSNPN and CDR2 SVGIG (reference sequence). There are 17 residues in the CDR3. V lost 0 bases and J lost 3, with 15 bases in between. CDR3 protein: CAWSVEGLFIYNSPLHF. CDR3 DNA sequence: TGTGCCTGGAGTGTAGAGGGCCTTTTTATCTATAATTCACCCCTCCACTTT.

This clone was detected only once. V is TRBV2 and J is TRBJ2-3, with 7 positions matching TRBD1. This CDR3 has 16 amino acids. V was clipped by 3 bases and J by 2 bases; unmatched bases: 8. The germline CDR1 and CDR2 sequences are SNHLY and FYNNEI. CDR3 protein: CASSEGAGGHTDTQYF. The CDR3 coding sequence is TGTGCCAGCAGTGAGGGGGCAGGGGGTCACACAGATACGCAGTATTTT. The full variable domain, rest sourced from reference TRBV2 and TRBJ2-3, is EPEVTQTPSHQVTQMGQEVILRCVPISNHLYFYWYRQILGQKVEFLVSFYNNEISEKSEIFDDQFSVERPDGSNFTLKIRSTKLEDSAMYFCASSEGAGGHTDTQYFGPGTRLTVL.

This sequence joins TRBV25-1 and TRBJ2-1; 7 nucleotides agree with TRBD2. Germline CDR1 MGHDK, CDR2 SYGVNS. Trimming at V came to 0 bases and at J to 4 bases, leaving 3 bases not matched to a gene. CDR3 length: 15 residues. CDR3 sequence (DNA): TGTGCCAGCAGTGAATACGGCGGGGGTTACAATGAGCAGTTCTTC. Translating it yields CASSEYGGGYNEQFF.

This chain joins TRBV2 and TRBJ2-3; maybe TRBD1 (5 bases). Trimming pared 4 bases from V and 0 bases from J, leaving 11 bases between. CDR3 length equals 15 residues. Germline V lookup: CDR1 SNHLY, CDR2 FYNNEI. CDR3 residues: CASSGWQGSTDTQYF. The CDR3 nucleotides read TGTGCCAGCAGTGGGTGGCAGGGTAGCACAGATACGCAGTATTTT.

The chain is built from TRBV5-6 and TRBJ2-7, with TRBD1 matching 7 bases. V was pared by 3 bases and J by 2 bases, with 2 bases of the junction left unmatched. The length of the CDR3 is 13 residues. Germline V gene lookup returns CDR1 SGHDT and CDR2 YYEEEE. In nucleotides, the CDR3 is TGTGCCAGCAGCTCTACAGGGGCCTACGAGCAGTACTTC. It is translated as CASSSTGAYEQYF. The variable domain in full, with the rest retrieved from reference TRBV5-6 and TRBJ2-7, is DAGVTQSPTHLIKTRGQQVTLRCSPKSGHDTVSWYQQALGQGPQFIFQYYEEEERQRGNFPDRFSGHQFPNYSSELNVNALLLGDSALYLCASSSTGAYEQYFGPGTRLTVT.

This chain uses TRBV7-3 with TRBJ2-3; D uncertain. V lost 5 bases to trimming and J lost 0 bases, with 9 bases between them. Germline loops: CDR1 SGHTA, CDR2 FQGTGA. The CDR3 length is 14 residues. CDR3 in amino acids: CASSPGLSTDTQYF. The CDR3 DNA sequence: TGTGCCAGCAGCCCAGGCCTTAGCACAGATACGCAGTATTTT.

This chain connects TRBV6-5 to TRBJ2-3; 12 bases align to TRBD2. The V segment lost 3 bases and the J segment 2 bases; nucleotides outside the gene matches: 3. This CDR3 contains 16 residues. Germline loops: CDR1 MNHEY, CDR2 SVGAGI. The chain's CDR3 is CASSYTSGGTTDTQYF. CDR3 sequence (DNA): TGTGCCAGCAGTTATACTAGCGGGGGGACCACAGATACGCAGTATTTT.

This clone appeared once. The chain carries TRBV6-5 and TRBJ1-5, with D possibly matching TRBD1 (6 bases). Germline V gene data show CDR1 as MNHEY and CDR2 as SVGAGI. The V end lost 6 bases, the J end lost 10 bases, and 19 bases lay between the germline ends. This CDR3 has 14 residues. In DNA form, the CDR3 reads TGTGCCAGCAGCCTAACAGGGTGGGCTCCCCCCCAGCATTTT. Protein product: CASSLTGWAPPQHF.

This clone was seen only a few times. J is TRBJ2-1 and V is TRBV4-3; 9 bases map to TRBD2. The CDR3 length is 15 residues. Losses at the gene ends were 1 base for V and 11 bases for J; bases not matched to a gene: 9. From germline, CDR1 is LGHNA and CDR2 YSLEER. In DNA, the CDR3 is TGCGCCAGCAGCCAAGTTCCTTCGCTAGCGGGGCAGCAGTTCTTC. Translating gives CASSQVPSLAGQQFF.

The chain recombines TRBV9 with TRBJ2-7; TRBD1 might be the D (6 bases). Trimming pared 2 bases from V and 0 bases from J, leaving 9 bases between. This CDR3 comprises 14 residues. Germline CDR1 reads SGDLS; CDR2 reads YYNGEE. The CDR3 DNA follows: TGTGCCAGCAGCGTGGGGACATACTCCTACGAGCAGTACTTC. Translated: CASSVGTYSYEQYF.

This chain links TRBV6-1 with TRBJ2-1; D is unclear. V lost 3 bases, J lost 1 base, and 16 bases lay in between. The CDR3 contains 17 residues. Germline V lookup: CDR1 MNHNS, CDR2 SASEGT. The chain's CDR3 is CASSDSSRPLSYNEQFF. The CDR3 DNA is TGTGCCAGCAGTGATAGTTCTCGCCCTTTATCCTACAATGAGCAGTTCTTC.

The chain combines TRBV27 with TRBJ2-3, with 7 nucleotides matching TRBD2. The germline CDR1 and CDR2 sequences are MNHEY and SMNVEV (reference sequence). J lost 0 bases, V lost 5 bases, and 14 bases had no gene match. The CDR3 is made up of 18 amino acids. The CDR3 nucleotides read TGTGCCAGCAGTATCCGTAGCGGGCCTGGGTATAGCACAGATACGCAGTATTTT. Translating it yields CASSIRSGPGYSTDTQYF.

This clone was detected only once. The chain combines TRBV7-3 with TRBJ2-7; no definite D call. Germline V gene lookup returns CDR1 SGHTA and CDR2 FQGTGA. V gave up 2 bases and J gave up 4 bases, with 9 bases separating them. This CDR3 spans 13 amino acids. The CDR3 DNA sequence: TGTGCCAGCAGCTTAGGCAGTCAATACGAGCAGTACTTC. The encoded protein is CASSLGSQYEQYF.

CDR3 region: CASSQQGAIRNSPLHF. The CDR3 coding sequence is TGCGCCAGCAGCCAACAGGGGGCGATTCGGAATTCACCCCTCCACTTT. This chain connects TRBV4-1 to TRBJ1-6; 8 nucleotides agree with TRBD1. Germline V gene lookup returns CDR1 MGHRA and CDR2 YSYEKL. Germline trimming cut 2 bases from V and 7 bases from J; bases unmatched to any gene: 7. This CDR3 is 16 amino acids long.

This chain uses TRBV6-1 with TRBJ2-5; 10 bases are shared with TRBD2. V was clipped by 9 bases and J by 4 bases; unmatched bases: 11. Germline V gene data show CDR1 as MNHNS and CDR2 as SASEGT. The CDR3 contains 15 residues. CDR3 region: CASILAGVRGETQYF. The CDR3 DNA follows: TGTGCCAGTATTCTAGCGGGGGTTCGAGGAGAGACCCAGTACTTC.

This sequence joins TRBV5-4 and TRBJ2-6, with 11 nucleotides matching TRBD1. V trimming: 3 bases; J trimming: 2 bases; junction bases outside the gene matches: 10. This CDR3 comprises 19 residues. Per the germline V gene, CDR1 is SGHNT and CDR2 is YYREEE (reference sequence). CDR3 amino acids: CASSSTRDRGVAGANVLTF. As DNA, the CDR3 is TGTGCCAGCAGCTCGACCCGGGACAGGGGGGTAGCTGGGGCCAACGTCCTGACTTTC.

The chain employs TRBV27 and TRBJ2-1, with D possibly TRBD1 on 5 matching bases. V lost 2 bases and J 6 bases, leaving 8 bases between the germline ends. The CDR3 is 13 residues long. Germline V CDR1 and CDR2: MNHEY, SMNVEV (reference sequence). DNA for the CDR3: TGTGCCAGCAGTTTAGTCAGGGCCAATGAGCAGTTCTTC. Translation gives CASSLVRANEQFF.

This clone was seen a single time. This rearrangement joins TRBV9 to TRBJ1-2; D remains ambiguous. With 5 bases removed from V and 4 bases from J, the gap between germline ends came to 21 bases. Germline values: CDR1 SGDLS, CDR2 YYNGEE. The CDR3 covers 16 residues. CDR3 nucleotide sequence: TGTGCCAGCAGTGGGGAGGCGGGAATTCCTCGCTATGGCTACACCTTC. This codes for CASSGEAGIPRYGYTF.

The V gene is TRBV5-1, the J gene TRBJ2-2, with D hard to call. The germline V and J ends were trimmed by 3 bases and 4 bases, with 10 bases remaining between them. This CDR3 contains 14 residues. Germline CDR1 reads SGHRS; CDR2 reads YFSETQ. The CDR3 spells CASSSLETTGELFF. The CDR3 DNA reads TGCGCCAGCAGCTCCCTGGAGACCACCGGGGAGCTGTTTTTT. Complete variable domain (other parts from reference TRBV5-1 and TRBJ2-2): KAGVTQTPRYLIKTRGQQVTLSCSPISGHRSVSWYQQTPGQGLQFLFEYFSETQRNKGNFPGRFSGRQFSNSRSEMNVSTLELGDSALYLCASSSLETTGELFFGEGSRLTVL.

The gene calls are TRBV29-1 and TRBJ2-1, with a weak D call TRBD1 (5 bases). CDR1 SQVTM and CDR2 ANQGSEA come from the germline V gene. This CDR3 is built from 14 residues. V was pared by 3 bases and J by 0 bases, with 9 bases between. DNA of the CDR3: TGCAGCGTTGAGAGCAGGGACTCCTACAATGAGCAGTTCTTC. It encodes CSVESRDSYNEQFF.

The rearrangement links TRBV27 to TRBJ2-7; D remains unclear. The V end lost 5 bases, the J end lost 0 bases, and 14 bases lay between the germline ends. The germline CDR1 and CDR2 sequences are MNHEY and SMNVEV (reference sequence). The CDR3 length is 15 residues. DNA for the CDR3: TGTGCCAGCAGTCCCCGAGACTCGGTCTCCTACGAGCAGTACTTC. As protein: CASSPRDSVSYEQYF.

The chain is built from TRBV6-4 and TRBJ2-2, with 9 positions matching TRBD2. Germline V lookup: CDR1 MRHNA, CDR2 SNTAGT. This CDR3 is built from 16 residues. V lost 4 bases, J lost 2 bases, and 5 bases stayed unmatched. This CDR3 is CASSAEGLANTGELFF. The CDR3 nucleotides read TGTGCCAGCAGTGCTGAGGGACTAGCCAACACCGGGGAGCTGTTTTTT.

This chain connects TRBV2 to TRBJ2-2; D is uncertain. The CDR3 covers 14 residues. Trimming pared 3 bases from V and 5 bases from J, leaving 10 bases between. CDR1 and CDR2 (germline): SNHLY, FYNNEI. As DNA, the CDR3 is TGTGCCAGCAGTGATTGGCTGACAACCGGGGAGCTGTTTTTT. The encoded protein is CASSDWLTTGELFF.

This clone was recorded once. The CDR3 bases are TGCGCCAGCAGCCAACGGCTGGGGCCCTACGAGCAGTACTTC. Protein sequence: CASSQRLGPYEQYF. The chain employs TRBV5-1 and TRBJ2-7, with D tentatively TRBD1 (5 bases). Trimming pared 4 bases from V and 2 bases from J, leaving 13 bases between. Germline lookup yields CDR1 SGHRS and CDR2 YFSETQ. The CDR3 runs 14 residues.

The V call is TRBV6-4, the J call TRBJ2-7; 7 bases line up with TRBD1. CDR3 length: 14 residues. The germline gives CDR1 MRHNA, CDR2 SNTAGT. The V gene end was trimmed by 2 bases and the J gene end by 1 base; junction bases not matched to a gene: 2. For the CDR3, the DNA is TGTGCCAGCAGTGACCGGGACAGATCCTACGAGCAGTACTTC. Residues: CASSDRDRSYEQYF.

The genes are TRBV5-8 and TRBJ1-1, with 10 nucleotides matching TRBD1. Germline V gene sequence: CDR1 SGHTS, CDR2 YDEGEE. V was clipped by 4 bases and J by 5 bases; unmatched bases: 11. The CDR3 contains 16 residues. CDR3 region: CASSPRDRGELTEAFF. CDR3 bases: TGTGCCAGCAGCCCCCGGGACAGGGGAGAGTTGACTGAAGCTTTCTTT.